The entry below describes one TCR beta chain. Its specificity is unknown. Here immunoSEQ multiplex PCR was the method, and the copy in TCRdb shows in-frame clones only, minus some. The sample lists around 130,000 clones, 80% to 90% occurring once. This sample is drawn from a study of T cell responses to AZD1222 COVID-19 vaccine. Study-wide results and caveats: Distributed over spike, vaccine-associated CD4 TCRs predominated at 160-218 and 743-854. Among those given AZD1222, only six were seropositive at baseline. The reported proportion of spike-specific TCRs targeting unmutated variant regions was nearly half.

The CDR3 runs to 12 residues. Germline-derived CDR1 and CDR2 are GTSNPN and SVGIG (reference sequence). The V end lost 7 bases, the J end lost 8 bases, and 14 bases lay between the germline ends. The receptor was derived from an adult who received the AZD1222 COVID-19 vaccine. This sequence joins TRBV30 and TRBJ1-4, with D tentatively TRBD1 (5 bases). Sequencing used peripheral blood, obtained 28 days after the second AZD1222 dose. CDR3 DNA: TGTGCCTCGGCCCCGGAGGGGGAAAAACTGTTTTTT. Its translation is CASAPEGEKLFF.